This TCR beta chain comes out of a study of blood T cells in healthy people across ages. Trimming cost V 5 bases and J 2 bases, with 10 bases left between them. This CDR3 has 13 residues. Germline lookup yields CDR1 MNHNS and CDR2 SASEGT. Notes on this clonotype: The antigen remains unidentified.

Using a J-beta primer mix together with a sample-barcoded 5' primer, a second PCR was run for about 6 to 12 cycles. Each TCR beta cDNA got a 12-nucleotide random molecular identifier. One entry per CDR3 protein, called by TCRdb with MiXCR from the 5' RACE reads. The table lists around 990,000 distinct CDR3 sequences, 30% to 40% of them singletons. Caucasian individuals from Russia who were healthy and aged roughly 6 to 95 acted as donors. Peripheral blood, approximately 10 milliliters per donor, was collected. General study results and limits: Measured against age, TCR beta diversity per million T cells decreased in a roughly linear manner.

The receptor was isolated from a man between 18 and 29 years old in good health. The specimen sequenced was blood. The chain recombines TRBV6-1 with TRBJ2-7, with D hard to call. The CDR3 region has the DNA TGTGCCAGCAGTACCACCGAAACCTACGAGCAGTACTTC. This gives the protein CASSTTETYEQYF.